A selection of T cell receptor beta chains follows, all from one sample in a study of T cell clonotyping in hematopoietic cell transplantation. The table came from immunoSEQ multiplex PCR; TCRdb's copy has only in-frame clones and leaves some out. In the table there are 7,000 or so clones, around a third of which are singletons. The sample in question was peripheral blood mononuclear cells, obtained 30 days after allogeneic stem cell transplant. All receptors derive from a female patient aged 60 to 70 who had an allogeneic stem cell transplant, so the T cells may come from the graft donor. Some clones in this sample may be carry-over from other donors' samples. Both conserved end residues are part of each CDR3. Each record gives: clone size, V gene, D gene, J gene, CDR3 DNA, CDR3 protein. The D gene is left open where the match is weak. Clone size, where shown, is once, few, many, or a class for clones that have expanded.

clone_size: -
v_call: TRBV29-1
d_call: -
j_call: TRBJ1-2
cdr3_nt: TGCAGCGTCCGCGAACTAGAAGGGGTCTATGGCTACACCTTC
cdr3_aa: CSVRELEGVYGYTF

clone_size: -
v_call: TRBV19
d_call: -
j_call: TRBJ1-5
cdr3_nt: TGTGCCAGTAGTATGGCTATTAATCAGCCCCAGCATTTT
cdr3_aa: CASSMAINQPQHF

clone_size: few
v_call: TRBV9
d_call: -
j_call: TRBJ2-7
cdr3_nt: TGTGCCAGCAGCCCCCGACTAGTGGCTTTCCACGAGCAGTACTTC
cdr3_aa: CASSPRLVAFHEQYF

clone_size: -
v_call: TRBV20-1
d_call: -
j_call: TRBJ1-2
cdr3_nt: TGCAGTGCCACTCTTTTGGAAGGCTACACCTTC
cdr3_aa: CSATLLEGYTF

clone_size: -
v_call: TRBV30
d_call: -
j_call: TRBJ2-2
cdr3_nt: TGTGCCTGCGACAGAAACACCGGGGAGCTGTTTTTT
cdr3_aa: CACDRNTGELFF

clone_size: large
v_call: TRBV27
d_call: -
j_call: TRBJ1-1
cdr3_nt: TGTGCCAGCAGCCTCCCACCCCCGAACACTGAAGCTTTCTTT
cdr3_aa: CASSLPPPNTEAFF

clone_size: -
v_call: TRBV19
d_call: -
j_call: TRBJ1-5
cdr3_nt: TGTGCCAGTGGGCGGGAGAATCAGCCCCAGCATTTT
cdr3_aa: CASGRENQPQHF

clone_size: few
v_call: TRBV4-3
d_call: -
j_call: TRBJ2-7
cdr3_nt: TGCGCCAGCAGCCAACGGGGTAGCTACGAGCAGTACTTC
cdr3_aa: CASSQRGSYEQYF

clone_size: few
v_call: TRBV29-1
d_call: TRBD1
j_call: TRBJ1-6
cdr3_nt: TGCAGCGCCGGGACAGAGAATTCACCCCTCCACTTT
cdr3_aa: CSAGTENSPLHF

clone_size: -
v_call: TRBV20-1
d_call: -
j_call: TRBJ1-1
cdr3_nt: TGCAGTGCCCTGCAGCTTACTGAAGCTTTCTTT
cdr3_aa: CSALQLTEAFF

clone_size: few
v_call: TRBV28
d_call: TRBD2
j_call: TRBJ2-3
cdr3_nt: TGTGCCAGCACGGGAGCGGGAGGGCCCGAGGGAGATACGCAGTATTTT
cdr3_aa: CASTGAGGPEGDTQYF

clone_size: -
v_call: TRBV11-2
d_call: TRBD2
j_call: TRBJ2-5
cdr3_nt: TGTGCCTCAAGGGCGGGGGGAGGTTGGTACTTC
cdr3_aa: CASRAGGGWYF

clone_size: -
v_call: TRBV30
d_call: -
j_call: TRBJ1-2
cdr3_nt: TGTGCCTGGAGTTCCAACGGGGGTCTCTATGGCTACACCTTC
cdr3_aa: CAWSSNGGLYGYTF

clone_size: -
v_call: TRBV30
d_call: -
j_call: TRBJ1-4
cdr3_nt: TGTGCCTGGAGGACTTGGGGTGGGCCTGCAACTAATGAAAAACTGTTTTTT
cdr3_aa: CAWRTWGGPATNEKLFF

clone_size: -
v_call: TRBV11-2
d_call: TRBD1
j_call: TRBJ2-5
cdr3_nt: TGTGCCAGCAGCCCCCGAGGACAGGGCGTTAGAGAGACCCAGTACTTC
cdr3_aa: CASSPRGQGVRETQYF

clone_size: -
v_call: TRBV6-6
d_call: -
j_call: TRBJ1-3
cdr3_nt: TGTGCCAGCAGTTATAGCTCTGGAAACACCATATATTTT
cdr3_aa: CASSYSSGNTIYF

clone_size: -
v_call: TRBV30
d_call: TRBD1
j_call: TRBJ2-7
cdr3_nt: TGTGCCTGGAGTGGCCTCTCCGGGGACAGTGACTCCTACGAGCAGTACTTC
cdr3_aa: CAWSGLSGDSDSYEQYF

clone_size: -
v_call: TRBV19
d_call: -
j_call: TRBJ2-3
cdr3_nt: TGTGCCAGTAGTATAAGGCCAAACCCCACAGATACGCAGTATTTT
cdr3_aa: CASSIRPNPTDTQYF

clone_size: -
v_call: TRBV4-1
d_call: -
j_call: TRBJ1-1
cdr3_nt: TGCGCCAGCAGCCAAACGTCGAACACTGAAGCTTTCTTT
cdr3_aa: CASSQTSNTEAFF

clone_size: -
v_call: TRBV29-1
d_call: -
j_call: TRBJ2-7
cdr3_nt: TGCAGCGTTGAAGAGGAGTACGAGCAGTACTTC
cdr3_aa: CSVEEEYEQYF

clone_size: -
v_call: TRBV30
d_call: -
j_call: TRBJ2-2
cdr3_nt: TGTGCCTGGAATCGGGCGAACACCGGGGAGCTGTTTTTT
cdr3_aa: CAWNRANTGELFF

clone_size: -
v_call: TRBV29-1
d_call: TRBD1
j_call: TRBJ1-1
cdr3_nt: TGCAGCGCTGACAGGGGGCTGAACACTGAAGCTTTCTTT
cdr3_aa: CSADRGLNTEAFF

clone_size: -
v_call: TRBV30
d_call: -
j_call: TRBJ1-1
cdr3_nt: TGTGCCTGGAGTTCTGGGATGAACACTGAAGCTTTCTTT
cdr3_aa: CAWSSGMNTEAFF

clone_size: -
v_call: TRBV30
d_call: TRBD1
j_call: TRBJ2-5
cdr3_nt: TGTGCCTGGAGTGTAACAGGGGGGGAGACCCAGTACTTC
cdr3_aa: CAWSVTGGETQYF

clone_size: -
v_call: TRBV25-1
d_call: -
j_call: TRBJ1-2
cdr3_nt: TGTGCCAGCAAGACCCCAGGTTATGGCTACACCTTC
cdr3_aa: CASKTPGYGYTF

clone_size: few
v_call: TRBV6-5
d_call: -
j_call: TRBJ1-1
cdr3_nt: TGTGCCAGCAGTTACATGAAGCTGAACACTGAAGCTTTCTTT
cdr3_aa: CASSYMKLNTEAFF

clone_size: few
v_call: TRBV4-2
d_call: -
j_call: TRBJ1-5
cdr3_nt: TGTGCCAGCAGCCAAAGGCACTATAGCAATCAGCCCCAGCATTTT
cdr3_aa: CASSQRHYSNQPQHF

clone_size: -
v_call: TRBV6-6
d_call: TRBD1
j_call: TRBJ1-3
cdr3_nt: TGTGCCAGCAGTTACTCGACGCCGGGACAGGGGGACACCATATATTTT
cdr3_aa: CASSYSTPGQGDTIYF

clone_size: -
v_call: TRBV30
d_call: -
j_call: TRBJ2-7
cdr3_nt: TGTGCCTGGAGTGGAGAGAACTACGAGCAGTACTTC
cdr3_aa: CAWSGENYEQYF

clone_size: few
v_call: TRBV6-5
d_call: -
j_call: TRBJ1-2
cdr3_nt: TGTGCCAGCAGTACAGGCGGCTATGGCTACACCTTC
cdr3_aa: CASSTGGYGYTF

clone_size: few
v_call: TRBV5-1
d_call: -
j_call: TRBJ1-4
cdr3_nt: TGCGCCAGCGCCTCTCGTGGGAGCAGCTCTAATGAAAAACTGTTTTTT
cdr3_aa: CASASRGSSSNEKLFF

clone_size: -
v_call: TRBV30
d_call: -
j_call: TRBJ1-1
cdr3_nt: TGTGCCTGGGCTCTTAACCGCGACACTGAAGCTTTCTTT
cdr3_aa: CAWALNRDTEAFF

clone_size: -
v_call: TRBV30
d_call: -
j_call: TRBJ1-2
cdr3_nt: TGTGCCTGGGGATCCTCCTATGGCTACACCTTC
cdr3_aa: CAWGSSYGYTF

clone_size: few
v_call: TRBV29-1
d_call: TRBD1
j_call: TRBJ1-2
cdr3_nt: TGCAGCGTTGTGGGGGGACAGGGTTTTCGTAACTATGGCTACACCTTC
cdr3_aa: CSVVGGQGFRNYGYTF

clone_size: -
v_call: TRBV30
d_call: TRBD2
j_call: TRBJ2-7
cdr3_nt: TGTGCCTGGAGCGGGAGGGAGGACGAGCAGTACTTC
cdr3_aa: CAWSGREDEQYF

clone_size: -
v_call: TRBV4-2
d_call: -
j_call: TRBJ2-7
cdr3_nt: TGTGCCAGCAGCCAAGATCCTCCTTACGAGCAGTACTTC
cdr3_aa: CASSQDPPYEQYF

clone_size: -
v_call: TRBV30
d_call: TRBD1
j_call: TRBJ1-5
cdr3_nt: TGTGCCTGGAGTAAACAGGGGAATCGCAATCAGCCCCAGCATTTT
cdr3_aa: CAWSKQGNRNQPQHF

clone_size: -
v_call: TRBV30
d_call: TRBD1
j_call: TRBJ2-7
cdr3_nt: TGTGCCTGGAGTGTCTTCCGGACAGGGTCGTACGAGCAGTACTTC
cdr3_aa: CAWSVFRTGSYEQYF

clone_size: -
v_call: TRBV28
d_call: TRBD2
j_call: TRBJ2-7
cdr3_nt: TGTGCCAGCAGTTTGGGCGGGAGAGGCTACGAGCAGTACTTC
cdr3_aa: CASSLGGRGYEQYF